What follows are 9 T cell receptor beta chains derived from one specimen sequenced in a study of CD8+CD57+ T cells in acquired aplastic anemia. Genomic DNA served as template for TCR beta VDJ and CDR3 profiling. Using its own MiXCR run on the reads, TCRdb lists one record per CDR3 protein. The profile shows 350,000 to 450,000 distinct CDR3 sequences, roughly 64% of them singletons. Material for sequencing was sorted CD4+, CD8+, or CD8+CD57+ T cells (not recorded which) from PBMCs. The origin of the receptors is a human donor in good health, serving as a control.

The genes are TRBV10-3 and TRBJ1-1; 7 bases match TRBD1. The CDR3 is 15 residues long. CDR1 and CDR2 (germline): ENHRY, SYGVKD. V lost 0 bases to trimming and J lost 6 bases; unmatched junction nucleotides: 7. Here the CDR3 reads CAISESLTGEPEAFF. CDR3 nucleotide sequence: TGTGCCATCAGTGAGTCGCTAACAGGGGAGCCTGAAGCTTTCTTT.

The chain combines TRBV15 with TRBJ2-6; 9 positions agree with TRBD1. Germline V gene lookup returns CDR1 LNHNV and CDR2 YYDKDF (reference sequence). This CDR3 is 18 amino acids long. The V and J ends lost 0 bases and 2 bases, in that order; junction bases with no gene match: 5. The CDR3 DNA sequence: TGTGCCACCAGCAGAGAGGGACAGGGCGGGGCTGGGGCCAACGTCCTGACTTTC. Translation gives CATSREGQGGAGANVLTF.

This clonotype occurred a few times. The rearrangement joins TRBV7-8 to TRBJ2-7; possibly TRBD2 for D (6 bases). The germline CDR1 and CDR2 sequences are SGHVS and FQNEAQ. This CDR3 is 14 amino acids long. V was trimmed by 3 bases and J by 3 bases, leaving 12 bases between them. The CDR3: CASSFEGGSYEQYF. CDR3 DNA sequence: TGTGCCAGCAGCTTTGAAGGAGGGAGCTACGAGCAGTACTTC.

The chain links TRBV19 to TRBJ2-3; TRBD1 aligns across 7 bases. Germline V gene data show CDR1 as LNHDA and CDR2 as SQIVND (reference sequence). This CDR3 has 15 amino acids. V lost 5 bases, J lost 11 bases, and 16 bases stayed unmatched. CDR3: CASSPGTESDEQQYF. The CDR3 bases are TGTGCCAGTAGTCCCGGGACAGAGAGCGATGAGCAGCAGTATTTT.

The rearrangement links TRBV5-1 to TRBJ2-7, with D tentatively TRBD1 (7 bases). The CDR3 has 18 residues. Germline V gene sequence: CDR1 SGHRS, CDR2 YFSETQ. Trimming shortened V by 7 bases and J by 5 bases, and 31 bases separated the two germline ends. The CDR3 here is CASWDSSYEQGGLDEQYF. Here the CDR3 DNA reads TGCGCCAGCTGGGACAGCTCCTACGAGCAGGGGGGCTTGGACGAGCAGTACTTC.

This clonotype was observed once. The gene calls are TRBV20-1 and TRBJ1-2, with a tentative D call TRBD1 (5 bases). Deletions cut 0 bases from V and 9 bases from J, with 14 bases between. The CDR3 spans 13 residues. Germline CDR1 reads DFQATT; CDR2 reads SNEGSKA (reference sequence). The CDR3 region is CSARDPRDPSYTF. CDR3 in DNA: TGCAGTGCTAGAGACCCGCGGGACCCCAGCTACACCTTC.

The chain uses TRBV7-2 and TRBJ2-2; D is undetermined. CDR3 length: 12 residues. CDR1 is SGHTA, CDR2 FQGNSA, per germline. V was shortened by 5 bases and J by 6 bases, with 7 bases between the two germline ends. CDR3 bases: TGTGCCAGCAGCCCCACCCCCGGGGAGCTGTTTTTT. Translating gives CASSPTPGELFF.

This clonotype was counted ten times or more. The rearrangement uses TRBV7-9 and TRBJ2-1; 9 bases line up with TRBD1. Losses at the gene ends were 7 bases for V and 7 bases for J; bases not matched to a gene: 14. Germline values: CDR1 SEHNR, CDR2 FQNEAQ (reference sequence). The CDR3 has 16 residues. Written as DNA, the CDR3 is TGTGCCAGCAACCTAGGGCCCGGGACAGGGATTAATGAGCAGTTCTTC. Amino acids: CASNLGPGTGINEQFF.

This clonotype came up a few times. The CDR3 sequence: CASVPSGGQSNQPQHF. The CDR3 DNA follows: TGCGCCAGCGTGCCGTCAGGGGGGCAAAGCAATCAGCCCCAGCATTTT. The chain uses TRBV10-2 and TRBJ1-5; 7 bases line up with TRBD1. The CDR3 is made up of 16 amino acids. The germline gives CDR1 WSHSY, CDR2 SAAADI. V dropped 8 bases and J dropped 1; count of bases not matched to a gene: 11.